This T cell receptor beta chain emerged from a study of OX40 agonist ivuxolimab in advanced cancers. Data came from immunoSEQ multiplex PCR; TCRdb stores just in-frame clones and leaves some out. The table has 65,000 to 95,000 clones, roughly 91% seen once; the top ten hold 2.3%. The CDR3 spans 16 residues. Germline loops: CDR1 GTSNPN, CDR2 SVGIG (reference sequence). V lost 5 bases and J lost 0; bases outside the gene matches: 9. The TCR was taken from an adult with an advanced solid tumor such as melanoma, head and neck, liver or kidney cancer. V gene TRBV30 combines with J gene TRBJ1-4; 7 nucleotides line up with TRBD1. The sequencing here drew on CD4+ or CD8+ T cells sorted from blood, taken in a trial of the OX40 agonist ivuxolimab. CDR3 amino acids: CAWGPGTVATNEKLFF. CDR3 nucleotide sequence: TGTGCCTGGGGTCCCGGGACAGTTGCAACTAATGAAAAACTGTTTTTT.